This T cell receptor (beta chain) derives from a study of CD39 and CD103 CD8 tumor-infiltrating T cells. For the study at large: An ovarian cancer patient and a couple of HNSCC patients had repertoire comparisons shown. Regarding the study as a whole: Top 30 DP CD8 TIL clonotypes covered about 56-90% of repertoire.

This table comes from immunoSEQ multiplex PCR, and its TCRdb copy is limited to in-frame clones, with some not included. The data contain about 1,300 clones, about three quarters of them singletons. The CDR3 covers 15 residues. CDR1 and CDR2 (germline): MDHEN, SYDVKM. V gave up 2 bases and J gave up 8 bases, with 16 bases separating them. This clone is termed large (0.1 to 1%). Its antigen is as yet unknown. Negative selection enriched T cells; tumor-infiltrating lymphocyte samples also used EpCAM beads. The genes are TRBV28 and TRBJ2-1; the D gene is possibly TRBD1 (6 bases). This sequence was found in a human donor with head and neck squamous cell carcinoma. Input material: CD8+ T cells sorted from blood. The subset denotes: total memory CD8 T cells (CD45RA-CCR7+/-) from blood or uninvolved lymph node. The CDR3 here is CASSLDNRAGDEQFF. The CDR3 DNA is TGTGCCAGCAGTTTAGATAACAGGGCAGGGGATGAGCAGTTCTTC.